The 26 T cell receptor beta chains below all came from one sample that was sequenced in a study of T cell responses to AZD1222 COVID-19 vaccine. Assay: immunoSEQ multiplex PCR; the TCRdb copy retains only in-frame clones and omits some. Altogether 120,000 to 150,000 clones are present, 90% to 95% being singletons, with the ten largest covering 1.4%. The sample consisted of peripheral blood, taken on day 0 of AZD1222 vaccination. These receptors were collected from an adult in good health.

The chain employs TRBV25-1 and TRBJ1-2; D is ambiguous. There are 13 residues in the CDR3. V lost 3 bases and J lost 8, with 13 bases in between. Germline lookup yields CDR1 MGHDK and CDR2 SYGVNS. CDR3 DNA: TGTGCCAGCAGTGATAACTTCCGGACCGGCTACACCTTC. This encodes CASSDNFRTGYTF.

This clone has just one count. The rearrangement uses TRBV19 and TRBJ1-5; TRBD1 aligns across 7 bases. The ends lost 6 bases at V and 4 bases at J; junction bases unmatched: 6. The CDR3 is 14 residues long. Per germline, CDR1 LNHDA and CDR2 SQIVND (reference sequence). The CDR3 protein is CASSGQVVNQPQHF. CDR3 nucleotide sequence: TGTGCCAGTAGCGGACAGGTCGTGAATCAGCCCCAGCATTTT.

This sequence joins TRBV28 and TRBJ1-6; D might be TRBD1 (6 bases). This CDR3 contains 14 residues. Per germline, CDR1 MDHEN and CDR2 SYDVKM. Trimming left V 2 bases short and J 6 bases short, with 8 bases between. CDR3 loop: CASSLGQSNSPLHF. The CDR3 DNA sequence: TGTGCCAGCAGTTTAGGACAGTCTAATTCACCCCTCCACTTT.

The count of this clone is one. Written as DNA, the CDR3 is TGTGCCAGCAGCCCTTGGGGTGGGGTCGGGCTGAATCAGCCCCAGCATTTT. Protein product: CASSPWGGVGLNQPQHF. The V gene is TRBV5-6, the J gene TRBJ1-5; D ambiguous. Germline V gives CDR1 SGHDT, CDR2 YYEEEE. CDR3 length: 17 residues. Trimming took 4 bases from V and 4 from J, leaving 21 bases between them.

The chain is built from TRBV5-1 and TRBJ2-3, with D hard to call. Trimming cost V 4 bases and J 4 bases, with 13 bases left between them. The CDR3 is 14 residues long. Per germline, CDR1 SGHRS and CDR2 YFSETQ. CDR3 sequence (DNA): TGCGCCAGCAGCCCGCCTAAGGGTCCAGATACGCAGTATTTT. Protein sequence: CASSPPKGPDTQYF.

The genes are TRBV15 and TRBJ1-1; D possibly corresponds to TRBD1 (5 bases). The CDR3 extends over 13 amino acids. Between the trimmed V and J ends, which lost 4 bases and 6 bases, there was a span of 12 bases. Germline loops: CDR1 LNHNV, CDR2 YYDKDF (reference sequence). In DNA form, the CDR3 reads TGTGCCACCAGCACAGACAGCAGCGCTGAAGCTTTCTTT. Its protein is CATSTDSSAEAFF.

The chain carries TRBV21-1 and TRBJ2-7; TRBD1, as called in the table, went unchecked against the DNA. TRBV21-1 is a documented pseudogene. The CDR3 consists of 15 residues. The CDR3 DNA is TGTGCTATCAGGACCGGGACAGATAGCTCCTACGAGCAGTACTTC. This codes for CAIRTGTDSSYEQYF.

This CDR3 reads CASSGDGSYNEQFF. The CDR3 DNA follows: TGCGCCAGCAGCGGTGATGGATCCTACAATGAGCAGTTCTTC. The chain joins TRBV5-1 to TRBJ2-1; D gene uncertain. Germline V gives CDR1 SGHRS, CDR2 YFSETQ. The CDR3 is 14 amino acids. The V end lost 4 bases, the J end lost 1 base, and 9 bases lay between the germline ends.

CDR3 DNA sequence: TGTGCCAGCAGCTCGGGACAGGGGTCTCGCAATCAGCCCCAGCATTTT. Translated: CASSSGQGSRNQPQHF. The rearrangement uses TRBV7-2 and TRBJ1-5; 10 bases agree with TRBD1. Germline V gives CDR1 SGHTA, CDR2 FQGNSA. J was trimmed by 2 bases and V by 4 bases; bases with no gene match: 5. The CDR3 extends over 16 amino acids.

The chain combines TRBV5-6 with TRBJ2-7, with 7 bases fitting TRBD1. Trimming removed 3 bases from V and 2 bases from J; junction bases left unmatched: 2. The V gene's germline CDR1 is SGHDT and CDR2 YYEEEE. This CDR3 is built from 13 residues. The CDR3 sequence is CASSSTGTYEQYF. CDR3 DNA sequence: TGTGCCAGCAGCTCGACAGGGACCTACGAGCAGTACTTC.

The genes are TRBV12-3 or TRBV12-4 and TRBJ2-7, with D possibly TRBD1 on 6 matching bases. Trimming took off 6 bases at V and 4 bases at J, with 13 bases between the two ends. The CDR3 totals 13 residues. The CDR3 sequence is CASRQHQGYEQYF. In DNA form, the CDR3 reads TGTGCCAGCAGGCAGCACCAGGGGTACGAGCAGTACTTC.

This clone has only one observation. The rearrangement links TRBV9 to TRBJ2-3; 7 bases line up with TRBD2. V was pared by 0 bases and J by 6 bases, with 10 bases of the junction left unmatched. This CDR3 has 16 amino acids. Looked up from germline, CDR1 is SGDLS and CDR2 is YYNGEE. In DNA form, the CDR3 reads TGTGCCAGCAGCGTAGAGGCCGCCTGGGGAGGGGATACGCAGTATTTT. Translating it yields CASSVEAAWGGDTQYF.

Only one count was recorded for this clone. The chain combines TRBV18 with TRBJ1-4; D perhaps matches TRBD1 (5 bases). V was trimmed by 3 bases and J by 5 bases, leaving 13 bases between them. CDR3 length: 15 residues. Germline V gene sequence: CDR1 KGHSH, CDR2 LQKENI. CDR3 nucleotides: TGTGCCAGCTCACCCTCCGGGGGTCTGAATGAAAAACTGTTTTTT. This translates into CASSPSGGLNEKLFF. Full variable domain (remainder filled in from reference TRBV18 and TRBJ1-4): NAGVMQNPRHLVRRRGQEARLRCSPMKGHSHVYWYRQLPEEGLKFMVYLQKENIIDESGMPKERFSAEFPKEGPSILRIQQVVRGDSAAYFCASSPSGGLNEKLFFGSGTQLSVL.

The chain has TRBV7-3 and TRBJ2-1; 14 bases line up with TRBD2. CDR3 length: 16 amino acids. Germline values: CDR1 SGHTA, CDR2 FQGTGA. With V trimmed by 3 bases and J by 8 bases, 6 bases remained unmatched. The CDR3 loop is CASSLTSGRALDEQFF. In DNA, the CDR3 is TGTGCCAGCAGCTTGACTAGCGGGAGGGCCTTAGATGAGCAGTTCTTC. The whole variable domain, remainder taken from reference TRBV7-3 and TRBJ2-1, is GAGVSQTPSNKVTEKGKYVELRCDPISGHTALYWYRQSLGQGPEFLIYFQGTGAADDSGLPNDRFFAVRPEGSVSTLKIQRTERGDSAVYLCASSLTSGRALDEQFFGPGTRLTVL.

V usage is TRBV5-1 and J usage is TRBJ1-3; no firm D call. The V gene lost 4 bases and the J gene lost 2 bases, with 7 bases spanning the gap. There are 13 residues in the CDR3. The germline V gene encodes CDR1 SGHRS and CDR2 YFSETQ. The CDR3 sequence is CASSEGTGNTIYF. The CDR3, as DNA: TGCGCCAGCAGCGAGGGAACTGGAAACACCATATATTTT.

In this sample, this clone turned up a few times. The chain employs TRBV7-6 and TRBJ1-6; D unresolved. The CDR3 sequence is 14 residues long. Between the trimmed V and J ends, which lost 1 base and 6 bases, there was a span of 7 bases. Germline loops: CDR1 SGHVS, CDR2 FNYEAQ. This CDR3 reads CASSLGGFNSPLHF. The DNA for the CDR3 is TGTGCCAGCAGCTTAGGGGGTTTTAATTCACCCCTCCACTTT.

The chain employs TRBV9 and TRBJ2-3; TRBD2 matches at 9 bases. V trimming: 1 base; J trimming: 3 bases; junction bases outside the gene matches: 6. CDR3 size: 16 residues. Germline V gene sequence: CDR1 SGDLS, CDR2 YYNGEE. CDR3 residues: CASSVLVAGVTDTQYF. For the CDR3, the DNA is TGTGCCAGCAGCGTATTGGTAGCGGGAGTGACAGATACGCAGTATTTT.

The V call is TRBV7-9, the J call TRBJ2-1, with a weak D call TRBD2 (6 bases). Trimming took off 11 bases at V and 9 bases at J, with 26 bases between the two ends. Germline V gene lookup returns CDR1 SEHNR and CDR2 FQNEAQ (reference sequence). This CDR3 is built from 15 residues. The CDR3 sequence: CASQTRDSGFSEQFF. The CDR3 DNA reads TGTGCCTCCCAAACTAGGGACTCCGGATTCAGTGAGCAGTTCTTC.

This clone came up a few times. The rearrangement uses TRBV19 and TRBJ1-5; possible D gene TRBD1, 6 bases. CDR1 LNHDA and CDR2 SQIVND come from the germline V gene (reference sequence). Trimming cost V 0 bases and J 2 bases, with 8 bases left between them. The CDR3 loop spans 15 amino acids. The CDR3, as DNA: TGTGCCAGTAGTATAGATCACAGGGGCAATCAGCCCCAGCATTTT. Translation: CASSIDHRGNQPQHF.

The chain joins TRBV4-3 to TRBJ1-1; D gene unclear. The CDR3 runs to 12 residues. Trimming shortened V by 1 base and J by 1 base, and 1 base separated the two germline ends. In germline, CDR1 is LGHNA, CDR2 YSLEER. The CDR3 nucleotides read TGCGCCAGCAGCCAAGGGAACACTGAAGCTTTCTTT. It codes for CASSQGNTEAFF.

The rearrangement joins TRBV19 to TRBJ2-7; TRBD1 agrees at 9 bases. The trim removed 3 bases at V and 6 bases at J, leaving 6 bases unmatched. The CDR3 extends over 14 amino acids. Per germline, CDR1 LNHDA and CDR2 SQIVND (reference sequence). The CDR3 nucleotides read TGTGCCAGTAGTATTGCGGGACAGGGTAGCGAGCAGTACTTC. As protein: CASSIAGQGSEQYF.

The chain has TRBV9 and TRBJ2-1; 14 bases are shared with TRBD2. This CDR3 is 20 amino acids long. J gave up 9 bases and V 3 bases, and 20 bases lay outside the gene matches. Germline CDR1 reads SGDLS; CDR2 reads YYNGEE. CDR3 DNA: TGTGCCAGCAGCGAATCCCCCAGGCTCCCGGGGACTAGCGGGAGCCTTGAGCAGTTCTTC. The encoded protein is CASSESPRLPGTSGSLEQFF.

The rearrangement joins TRBV28 to TRBJ1-2, with D tentatively TRBD1 (5 bases). The germline V gene encodes CDR1 MDHEN and CDR2 SYDVKM. V lost 1 base, J lost 6 bases, and 21 bases lay in between. The CDR3 length is 17 residues. Written as DNA, the CDR3 is TGTGCCAGCAGTTTATCGGGGGGTTACATCTTACTTGATGGCTACACCTTC. Translating gives CASSLSGGYILLDGYTF.

The chain employs TRBV11-1 and TRBJ1-1; the match to TRBD1 covers 9 bases. V dropped 3 bases and J dropped 4; count of bases not matched to a gene: 6. Germline V gene sequence: CDR1 SGHAT, CDR2 FQDESV (reference sequence). This CDR3 is 15 amino acids long. Here the CDR3 reads CASSFSGQGSTEAFF. The CDR3 DNA reads as TGTGCCAGCAGCTTCTCCGGACAGGGGAGCACTGAAGCTTTCTTT.

V gene TRBV4-3 combines with J gene TRBJ2-3; D gene uncertain. Germline values: CDR1 LGHNA, CDR2 YSLEER. V lost 0 bases and J lost 0, with 7 bases in between. The CDR3 sequence is 15 residues long. CDR3 residues: CASSQDPVSTDTQYF. In nucleotides, the CDR3 is TGCGCCAGCAGCCAAGACCCCGTTAGCACAGATACGCAGTATTTT.

The rearrangement links TRBV6-4 to TRBJ1-2, with D unclear. From germline, CDR1 is MRHNA and CDR2 SNTAGT. The CDR3 extends over 12 amino acids. V was shortened by 0 bases and J by 5 bases, with 4 bases between the two germline ends. CDR3 nucleotide sequence: TGTGCCAGCAGTGACTCGGGGTATGGCTACACCTTC. Amino acid sequence: CASSDSGYGYTF.